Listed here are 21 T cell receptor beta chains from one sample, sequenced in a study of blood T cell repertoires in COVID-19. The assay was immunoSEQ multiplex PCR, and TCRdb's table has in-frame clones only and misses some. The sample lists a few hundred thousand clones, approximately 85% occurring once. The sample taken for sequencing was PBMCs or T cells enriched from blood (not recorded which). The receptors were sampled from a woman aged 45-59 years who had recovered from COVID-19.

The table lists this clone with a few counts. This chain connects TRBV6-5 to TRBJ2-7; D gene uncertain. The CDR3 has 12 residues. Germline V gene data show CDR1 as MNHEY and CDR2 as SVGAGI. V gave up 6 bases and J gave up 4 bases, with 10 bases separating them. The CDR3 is CASSGSGYEQYF. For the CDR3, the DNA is TGTGCCAGCAGCGGTTCAGGATACGAGCAGTACTTC.

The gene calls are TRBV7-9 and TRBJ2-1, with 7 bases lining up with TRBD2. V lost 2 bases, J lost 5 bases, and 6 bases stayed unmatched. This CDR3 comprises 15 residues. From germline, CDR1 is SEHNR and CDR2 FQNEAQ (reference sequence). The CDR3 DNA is TGTGCCAGCAGCTTATATCGCCTAGCGGACAATGAGCAGTTCTTC. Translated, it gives CASSLYRLADNEQFF.

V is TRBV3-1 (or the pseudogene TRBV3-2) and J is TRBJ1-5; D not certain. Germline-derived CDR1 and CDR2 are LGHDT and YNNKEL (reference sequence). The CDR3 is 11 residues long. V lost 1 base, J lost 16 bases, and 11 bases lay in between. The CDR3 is CASSQGPQVHF. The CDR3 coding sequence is TGTGCCAGCAGCCAAGGTCCCCAGGTTCATTTT.

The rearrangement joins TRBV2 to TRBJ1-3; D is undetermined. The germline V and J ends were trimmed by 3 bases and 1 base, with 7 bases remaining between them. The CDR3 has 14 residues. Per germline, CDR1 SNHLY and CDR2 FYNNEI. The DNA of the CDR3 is TGTGCCAGCAGTGACAGAGGATCTGGAAACACCATATATTTT. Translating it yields CASSDRGSGNTIYF. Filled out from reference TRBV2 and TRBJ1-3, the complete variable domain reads EPEVTQTPSHQVTQMGQEVILRCVPISNHLYFYWYRQILGQKVEFLVSFYNNEISEKSEIFDDQFSVERPDGSNFTLKIRSTKLEDSAMYFCASSDRGSGNTIYFGEGSWLTVV.

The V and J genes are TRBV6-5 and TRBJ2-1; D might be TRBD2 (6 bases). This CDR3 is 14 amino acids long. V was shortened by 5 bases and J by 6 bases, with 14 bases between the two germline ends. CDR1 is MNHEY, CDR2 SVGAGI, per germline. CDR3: CASSRGSGSNEQFF. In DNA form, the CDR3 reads TGTGCCAGCAGTCGGGGGAGTGGGTCCAATGAGCAGTTCTTC.

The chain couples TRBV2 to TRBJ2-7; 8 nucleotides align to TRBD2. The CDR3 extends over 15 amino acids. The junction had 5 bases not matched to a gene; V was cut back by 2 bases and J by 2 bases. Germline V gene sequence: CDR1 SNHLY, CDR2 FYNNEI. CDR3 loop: CASSESAGDAYEQYF. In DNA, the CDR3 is TGTGCCAGCAGTGAATCAGCGGGAGACGCCTACGAGCAGTACTTC.

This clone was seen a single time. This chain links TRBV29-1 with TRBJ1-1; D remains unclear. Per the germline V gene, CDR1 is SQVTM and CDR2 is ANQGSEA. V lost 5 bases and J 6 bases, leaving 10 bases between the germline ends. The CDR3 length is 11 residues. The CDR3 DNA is TGCAGCGTTTATGAGAATCCTGAAGCTTTCTTT. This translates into CSVYENPEAFF.

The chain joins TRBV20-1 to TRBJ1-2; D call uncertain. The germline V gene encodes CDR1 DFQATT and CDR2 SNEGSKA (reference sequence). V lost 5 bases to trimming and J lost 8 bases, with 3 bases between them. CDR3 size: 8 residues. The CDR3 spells CSARGYTF. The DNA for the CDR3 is TGCAGTGCTCGGGGCTACACCTTC.

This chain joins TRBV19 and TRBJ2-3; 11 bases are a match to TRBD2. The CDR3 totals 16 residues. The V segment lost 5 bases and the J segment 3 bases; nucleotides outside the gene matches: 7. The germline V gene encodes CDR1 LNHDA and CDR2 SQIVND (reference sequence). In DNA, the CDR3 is TGTGCCAGTAGTGAACTAGCGGGAGAAGGAACAGATACGCAGTATTTT. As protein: CASSELAGEGTDTQYF.

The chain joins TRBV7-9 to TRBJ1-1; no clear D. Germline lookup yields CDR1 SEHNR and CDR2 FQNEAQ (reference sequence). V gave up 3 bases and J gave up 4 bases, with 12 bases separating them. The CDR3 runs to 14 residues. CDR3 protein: CASSFGRGSTEAFF. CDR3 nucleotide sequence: TGTGCCAGCAGCTTTGGGAGAGGTAGCACTGAAGCTTTCTTT. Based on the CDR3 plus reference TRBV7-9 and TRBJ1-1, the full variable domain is DTGVSQNPRHKITKRGQNVTFRCDPISEHNRLYWYRQTLGQGPEFLTYFQNEAQLEKSRLLSDRFSAERPKGSFSTLEIQRTEQGDSAMYLCASSFGRGSTEAFFGQGTRLTVV.

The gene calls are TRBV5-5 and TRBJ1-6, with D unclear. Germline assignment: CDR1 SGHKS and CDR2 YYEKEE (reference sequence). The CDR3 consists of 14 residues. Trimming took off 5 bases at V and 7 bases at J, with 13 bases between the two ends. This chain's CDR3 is CASRAGGQNSPLHF. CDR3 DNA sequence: TGTGCCAGCAGAGCGGGCGGCCAAAATTCACCCCTCCACTTT. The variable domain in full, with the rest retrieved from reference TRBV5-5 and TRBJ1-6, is DAGVTQSPTHLIKTRGQQVTLRCSPISGHKSVSWYQQVLGQGPQFIFQYYEKEERGRGNFPDRFSARQFPNYSSELNVNALLLGDSALYLCASRAGGQNSPLHFGNGTRLTVT.

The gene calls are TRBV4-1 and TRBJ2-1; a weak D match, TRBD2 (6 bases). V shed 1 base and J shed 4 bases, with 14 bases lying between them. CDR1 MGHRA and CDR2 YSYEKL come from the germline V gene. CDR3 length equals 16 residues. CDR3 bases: TGCGCCAGCAGCCAAGGGGCGGGGAGGTGGTACAATGAGCAGTTCTTC. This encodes CASSQGAGRWYNEQFF.

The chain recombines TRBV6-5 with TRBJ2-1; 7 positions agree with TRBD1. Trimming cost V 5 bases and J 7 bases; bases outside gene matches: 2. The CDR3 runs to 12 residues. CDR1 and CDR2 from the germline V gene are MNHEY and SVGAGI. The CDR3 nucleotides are TGTGCCAGCAGTCCGACAGGGAATGAGCAGTTCTTC. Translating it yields CASSPTGNEQFF.

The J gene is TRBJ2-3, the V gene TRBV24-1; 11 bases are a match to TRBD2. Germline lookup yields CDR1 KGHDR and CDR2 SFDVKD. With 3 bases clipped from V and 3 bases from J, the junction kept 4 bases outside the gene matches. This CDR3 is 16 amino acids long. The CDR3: CATSDRLAGSTDTQYF. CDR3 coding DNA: TGTGCCACCAGTGATAGACTAGCGGGAAGTACAGATACGCAGTATTTT.

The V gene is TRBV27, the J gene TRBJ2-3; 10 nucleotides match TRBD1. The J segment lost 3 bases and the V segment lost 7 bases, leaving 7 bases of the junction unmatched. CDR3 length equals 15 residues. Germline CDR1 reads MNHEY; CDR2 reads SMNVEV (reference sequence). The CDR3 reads CASKVGQGQTDTQYF. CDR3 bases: TGTGCCAGCAAGGTGGGACAGGGGCAGACAGATACGCAGTATTTT.

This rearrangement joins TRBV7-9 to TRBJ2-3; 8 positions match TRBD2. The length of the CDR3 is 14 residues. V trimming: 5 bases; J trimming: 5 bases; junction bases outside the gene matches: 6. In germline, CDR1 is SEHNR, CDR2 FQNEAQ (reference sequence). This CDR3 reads CASSLRAGVDTQYF. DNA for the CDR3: TGTGCCAGCAGCCTCAGAGCGGGAGTAGATACGCAGTATTTT.

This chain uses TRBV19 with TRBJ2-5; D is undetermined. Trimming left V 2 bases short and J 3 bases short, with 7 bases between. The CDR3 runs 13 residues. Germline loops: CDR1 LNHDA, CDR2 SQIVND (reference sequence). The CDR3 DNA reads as TGTGCCAGTAGTATAATATCTAAAGAGACCCAGTACTTC. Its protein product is CASSIISKETQYF.

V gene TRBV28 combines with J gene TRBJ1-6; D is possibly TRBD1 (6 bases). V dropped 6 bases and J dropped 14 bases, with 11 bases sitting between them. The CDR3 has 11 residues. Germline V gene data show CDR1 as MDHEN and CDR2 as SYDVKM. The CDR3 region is CASRGHRALHF. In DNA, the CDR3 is TGTGCCAGCAGGGGACACCGGGCCCTCCACTTT.

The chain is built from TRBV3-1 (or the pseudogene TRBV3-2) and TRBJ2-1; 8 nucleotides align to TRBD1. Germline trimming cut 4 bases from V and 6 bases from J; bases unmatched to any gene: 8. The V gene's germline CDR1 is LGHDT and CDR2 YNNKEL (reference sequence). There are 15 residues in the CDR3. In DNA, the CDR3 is TGTGCCAGCAGCCGACGGACAGGGAGTAGCAATGAGCAGTTCTTC. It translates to CASSRRTGSSNEQFF.

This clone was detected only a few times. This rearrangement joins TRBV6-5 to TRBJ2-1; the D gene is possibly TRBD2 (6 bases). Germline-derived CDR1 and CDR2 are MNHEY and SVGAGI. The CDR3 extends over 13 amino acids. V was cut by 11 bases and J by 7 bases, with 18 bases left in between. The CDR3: CACHRGDLNEQFF. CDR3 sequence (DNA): TGTGCCTGCCACCGCGGGGATTTGAATGAGCAGTTCTTC.

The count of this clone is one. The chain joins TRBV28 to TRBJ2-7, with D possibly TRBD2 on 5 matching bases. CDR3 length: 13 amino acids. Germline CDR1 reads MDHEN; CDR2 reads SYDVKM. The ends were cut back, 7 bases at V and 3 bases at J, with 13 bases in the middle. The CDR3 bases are TGTGCCAGCACCCAAACTAGTTTCTACGAGCAGTACTTC. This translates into CASTQTSFYEQYF.